The 24 T cell receptor beta chains reported below all come from one sample, sequenced in a study of shared clonotypes between healthy human individuals. TCRdb's copy holds only in-frame clones and misses some; the assay was immunoSEQ multiplex PCR. This table has 950,000 to 1,100,000 clones, about 74% appearing once. The material sequenced was memory CD4+ T cells sorted from blood. Sample subset: CD45RA-negative fraction. Receptors were obtained from a man aged 18-30 years in good health.

The CDR3 reads CASSKTGGVETQYF. CDR3 nucleotides: TGTGCCAGCAGCAAAACCGGGGGTGTTGAGACCCAGTACTTC. The chain employs TRBV25-1 and TRBJ2-5, with D possibly matching TRBD2 (6 bases). The CDR3 length is 14 residues. The ends were cut back, 6 bases at V and 5 bases at J, with 16 bases in the middle. Germline CDR1 MGHDK, CDR2 SYGVNS. Full variable domain (remainder filled in from reference TRBV25-1 and TRBJ2-5): EADIYQTPRYLVIGTGKKITLECSQTMGHDKMYWYQQDPGMELHLIHYSYGVNSTEKGDLSSESTVSRIRTEHFPLTLESARPSHTSQYLCASSKTGGVETQYFGPGTRLLVL.

The chain recombines TRBV4-3 with TRBJ1-2, with D hard to call. The CDR3 has 16 amino acids. In germline, CDR1 is LGHNA, CDR2 YSLEER. The ends were cut back, 0 bases at V and 0 bases at J, with 11 bases in the middle. CDR3 residues: CASSQEKQLANYGYTF. CDR3 nucleotide sequence: TGCGCCAGCAGCCAAGAGAAACAGCTAGCTAACTATGGCTACACCTTC.

The V and J genes are TRBV25-1 and TRBJ2-3, with unresolved D. Trimming stripped 8 bases from V and 1 base from J, with 4 bases between. Germline V gives CDR1 MGHDK, CDR2 SYGVNS. The CDR3 length is 11 residues. CDR3 in amino acids: CASRRTDTQYF. The DNA for the CDR3 is TGTGCCAGCCGGCGCACAGATACGCAGTATTTT.

As regards this clone: This specimen includes other DNA sequences encoding the same CDR3. The chain employs TRBV5-1 and TRBJ1-4, with D unclear. There are 14 residues in the CDR3. Trimming took 0 bases from V and 0 from J, leaving 3 bases between them. Per the germline V gene, CDR1 is SGHRS and CDR2 is YFSETQ. CDR3 sequence reads: CASSLASTNEKLFF. CDR3 DNA: TGCGCCAGCAGCTTGGCTTCAACTAATGAAAAACTGTTTTTT.

The chain has TRBV19 and TRBJ1-2; TRBD1 might be the D (5 bases). Germline-derived CDR1 and CDR2 are LNHDA and SQIVND (reference sequence). The CDR3 has 15 amino acids. V dropped 1 base and J dropped 2 bases, with 11 bases sitting between them. CDR3 residues: CASSIAGPGNYGYTF. The CDR3 DNA reads TGTGCCAGTAGTATAGCAGGGCCAGGGAACTATGGCTACACCTTC.

The chain employs TRBV6-1 and TRBJ2-7, with TRBD1 identical over 7 bases. Germline V gene lookup returns CDR1 MNHNS and CDR2 SASEGT. The CDR3 has 15 amino acids. J was trimmed by 3 bases and V by 4 bases; bases with no gene match: 9. DNA of the CDR3: TGTGCCAGCAGTGTCGAGGGGGCCCAAAGCTACGAGCAGTACTTC. Translated: CASSVEGAQSYEQYF.

The chain couples TRBV7-2 to TRBJ2-7; possibly TRBD2 for D (6 bases). This CDR3 has 14 residues. CDR1 and CDR2 (germline): SGHTA, FQGNSA. V was shortened by 4 bases and J by 6 bases, with 16 bases between the two germline ends. CDR3 coding DNA: TGTGCCAGCAGCTCGCGGGATCCCGCGAGCGAGCAGTACTTC. Translating it yields CASSSRDPASEQYF.

The chain uses TRBV7-9 and TRBJ1-1; D gene ambiguous. The V and J ends lost 2 bases and 0 bases respectively, with 7 bases between them. There are 14 residues in the CDR3. Germline values: CDR1 SEHNR, CDR2 FQNEAQ (reference sequence). In nucleotides, the CDR3 is TGTGCCAGCAGCTTAAGCGCGCTGAACACTGAAGCTTTCTTT. Residues: CASSLSALNTEAFF.

DNA for the CDR3: TGTGCCAGCAGCCGAGGAGGGGCCTCGAGCTCTGGGGCCAACGTCCTGACTTTC. Translating gives CASSRGGASSSGANVLTF. The chain links TRBV7-2 to TRBJ2-6; D is perhaps TRBD2 (6 bases). This CDR3 has 18 residues. The V gene lost 5 bases and the J gene lost 0 bases, with 17 bases spanning the gap. CDR1 is SGHTA, CDR2 FQGNSA, per germline. The full variable domain, in which reference TRBV7-2 and TRBJ2-6 provide the parts outside the CDR3, is GAGVSQSPSNKVTEKGKDVELRCDPISGHTALYWYRQSLGQGLEFLIYFQGNSAPDKSGLPSDRFSAERTGGSVSTLTIQRTQQEDSAVYLCASSRGGASSSGANVLTFGAGSRLTVL.

This clone occurred a few times. The V gene is TRBV28, the J gene TRBJ1-4; TRBD1 agrees at 8 bases. CDR1 is MDHEN, CDR2 SYDVKM, per germline. J gave up 8 bases and V 6 bases, and 8 bases lay outside the gene matches. CDR3 size: 14 residues. CDR3 amino acids: CASSLQGAREKLFF. DNA of the CDR3: TGTGCCAGCAGCCTCCAGGGGGCTAGAGAAAAACTGTTTTTT.

The chain couples TRBV18 to TRBJ2-5; a weak D match, TRBD2 (6 bases). Germline V gene sequence: CDR1 KGHSH, CDR2 LQKENI. This CDR3 comprises 17 residues. The V end lost 2 bases, the J end lost 5 bases, and 21 bases lay between the germline ends. In DNA form, the CDR3 reads TGTGCCAGCTCACCAAATTCTGGGACTCTCATTCGGGAGACCCAGTACTTC. Translated: CASSPNSGTLIRETQYF.

The gene calls are TRBV19 and TRBJ2-3; D remains unclear. Trimming removed 4 bases from V and 6 bases from J, with 20 bases in between. Per germline, CDR1 LNHDA and CDR2 SQIVND (reference sequence). The CDR3 has 16 residues. The DNA of the CDR3 is TGTGCCAGTAGTAAGGGCAGCGCCAAGGTGGGGGATACGCAGTATTTT. It translates to CASSKGSAKVGDTQYF.

The CDR3 DNA sequence: TGTGCCAGCTCACCACATCCGAGCTCCTACGAGCAGTACTTC. As protein: CASSPHPSSYEQYF. This sequence joins TRBV18 and TRBJ2-7; no clear D. This CDR3 contains 14 residues. Germline lookup yields CDR1 KGHSH and CDR2 LQKENI. Trimming pared 1 base from V and 0 bases from J, leaving 7 bases between.

This chain uses TRBV19 with TRBJ1-4; D perhaps matches TRBD1 (5 bases). The CDR3 extends over 13 amino acids. Deletions cut 9 bases from V and 7 bases from J, with 15 bases between. Germline values: CDR1 LNHDA, CDR2 SQIVND (reference sequence). The CDR3 sequence: CASTAGHGEKLFF. The CDR3 region has the DNA TGTGCCAGCACGGCGGGGCACGGTGAAAAACTGTTTTTT.

This chain links TRBV13 with TRBJ2-6; D is uncertain. Germline V gene sequence: CDR1 PRHDT, CDR2 FYEKMQ (reference sequence). Trimming pared 3 bases from V and 1 base from J, leaving 10 bases between. This CDR3 is 16 amino acids long. The CDR3 sequence is CASSFGSLSGANVLTF. As DNA, the CDR3 is TGTGCCAGCAGCTTCGGCAGCCTATCTGGGGCCAACGTCCTGACTTTC.

In its sample, this clone was seen many times. The chain is built from TRBV6-7 and TRBJ1-5; D unresolved. TRBV6-7 is classed as an ORF, of uncertain function. The V gene lost 2 bases and the J gene lost 5 bases, with 10 bases spanning the gap. The CDR3 sequence is 14 residues long. The CDR3 DNA reads as TGTGCCAGCAGTTACAGCGCACCCTATCAGCCCCAGCATTTT. Its translation is CASSYSAPYQPQHF.

The chain has TRBV5-4 and TRBJ1-1, with 9 bases that match TRBD1. The CDR3 consists of 16 residues. The V gene end was trimmed by 3 bases and the J gene end by 1 base; junction bases not matched to a gene: 7. Germline CDR1 is SGHNT and CDR2 is YYREEE (reference sequence). The CDR3 nucleotides are TGTGCCAGCAGCTCGGGACAGGGTGGGACGAACACTGAAGCTTTCTTT. This sequence encodes CASSSGQGGTNTEAFF.

The chain carries TRBV5-6 and TRBJ2-3; TRBD2 is a possible D gene (5 bases). Trimming took off 0 bases at V and 5 bases at J, with 10 bases between the two ends. The length of the CDR3 is 14 residues. Germline V CDR1 and CDR2: SGHDT, YYEEEE. The CDR3 spells CASSLGAREDTQYF. The CDR3 DNA reads as TGTGCCAGCAGCTTGGGGGCCCGGGAAGATACGCAGTATTTT.

The chain carries TRBV6-5 and TRBJ1-1; 7 nucleotides match TRBD1. Trimming removed 6 bases from V and 2 bases from J; junction bases left unmatched: 9. The CDR3 sequence is 15 residues long. Per germline, CDR1 MNHEY and CDR2 SVGAGI. The CDR3: CASRGPGGKNTEAFF. In DNA form, the CDR3 reads TGTGCCAGCAGAGGGCCAGGGGGTAAAAACACTGAAGCTTTCTTT.

The chain uses TRBV7-8 and TRBJ2-3, with D possibly being TRBD1 (5 bases). Germline CDR1 SGHVS, CDR2 FQNEAQ. V lost 1 base and J 9 bases, leaving 5 bases between the germline ends. CDR3 length: 11 amino acids. In DNA form, the CDR3 reads TGTGCCAGCAGCTTAGGGACAACGCAGTATTTT. Encoded protein: CASSLGTTQYF.

The chain uses TRBV6-6 and TRBJ1-4; 8 nucleotides line up with TRBD1. Per the germline V gene, CDR1 is MNHNY and CDR2 is SVGAGI (reference sequence). CDR3 length: 15 amino acids. V lost 5 bases, J lost 6 bases, and 8 bases stayed unmatched. CDR3 region: CASSKIQGDYEKLFF. The CDR3 DNA reads as TGTGCCAGCAGTAAAATACAGGGGGACTATGAAAAACTGTTTTTT.

V and J are TRBV6-1 and TRBJ1-2; D ambiguous. This CDR3 contains 13 residues. The germline CDR1 and CDR2 sequences are MNHNS and SASEGT. V lost 2 bases and J lost 3, with 7 bases in between. CDR3: CASSENGHYGYTF. CDR3 in DNA: TGTGCCAGCAGTGAAAACGGACACTATGGCTACACCTTC.

The chain carries TRBV14 and TRBJ1-1; TRBD1 might be the D (5 bases). Germline loops: CDR1 SGHDN, CDR2 FVKESK. Trimming took off 8 bases at V and 0 bases at J, with 13 bases between the two ends. The CDR3 length is 14 residues. The CDR3 loop reads CASGAPGVNTEAFF. DNA for the CDR3: TGTGCCAGCGGCGCCCCGGGGGTGAACACTGAAGCTTTCTTT.

This rearrangement joins TRBV19 to TRBJ1-2; 8 bases align to TRBD1. Germline CDR1 reads LNHDA; CDR2 reads SQIVND (reference sequence). The CDR3 totals 14 residues. V lost 1 base and J lost 10; bases outside the gene matches: 8. The CDR3 reads CASSIVSGTGSYTF. Written as DNA, the CDR3 is TGTGCCAGTAGTATAGTATCCGGGACAGGCTCCTACACCTTC.